Listed here are 20 T cell receptor beta chains from one sample, sequenced in a study of identical twins. One entry per CDR3 protein results from TCRdb running MiXCR on the 5' RACE reads. The data hold roughly 500,000 distinct CDR3 sequences, with 20% to 25% observed a single time. The same data also contributed to another study, on T cells expressing NK-cell markers.

Sequenced input: CD4+ T cells sorted from blood. All receptors derive from a woman between 18 and 29 years old in good health.

This clonotype has only a few counts. The chain carries TRBV12-3 or TRBV12-4 and TRBJ2-2; D is undetermined. Trimming pared 3 bases from V and 0 bases from J, leaving 8 bases between. The CDR3 length is 15 residues. The CDR3 spells CASSFRLANTGELFF. The CDR3 bases are TGTGCCAGCAGTTTTCGTCTAGCGAACACCGGGGAGCTGTTTTTT.

In its sample, this clonotype was seen many times. The genes are TRBV6-6 and TRBJ2-3, with a possible D match to TRBD2 (5 bases). The CDR3 is 15 residues long. Germline assignment: CDR1 MNHNY and CDR2 SVGAGI (reference sequence). Trimming took 1 base from V and 2 from J, leaving 10 bases between them. The CDR3, as DNA: TGTGCCAGCAGTTACTTCGGGGTTGACACAGATACGCAGTATTTT. Its protein is CASSYFGVDTDTQYF.

A few counts support this clonotype. The chain joins TRBV20-1 to TRBJ2-7; a weak D match, TRBD1 (5 bases). Germline-derived CDR1 and CDR2 are DFQATT and SNEGSKA (reference sequence). The CDR3 is 13 amino acids. V lost 3 bases and J lost 5, with 14 bases in between. The CDR3 sequence: CSARGQGLNEQYF. In DNA form, the CDR3 reads TGCAGTGCTAGGGGGCAGGGTTTGAACGAGCAGTACTTC.

V and J are TRBV20-1 and TRBJ2-1; tentative D call: TRBD2 (6 bases). Germline CDR1 and CDR2: DFQATT and SNEGSKA (reference sequence). The CDR3 has 15 residues. Trimming removed 0 bases at V and 2 bases at J, with 11 bases between. In nucleotides, the CDR3 is TGCAGTGCTAGAGATGTCGCGGGGACCTACAATGAGCAGTTCTTC. This translates into CSARDVAGTYNEQFF.

This clonotype was recorded a few times. This chain connects TRBV5-1 to TRBJ2-7; D uncertain. V shed 8 bases and J shed 5 bases, with 11 bases lying between them. Per the germline V gene, CDR1 is SGHRS and CDR2 is YFSETQ. This CDR3 region has 11 residues. Written as DNA, the CDR3 is TGCGCCAGTTCTGGTATGAACGAGCAGTACTTC. Translation: CASSGMNEQYF.

V usage is TRBV10-3 and J usage is TRBJ2-5, with 12 bases aligning to TRBD2. The CDR3 consists of 16 residues. Germline V gene sequence: CDR1 ENHRY, CDR2 SYGVKD. J gave up 4 bases and V 5 bases, and 8 bases lay outside the gene matches. CDR3: CAISSTSGRIGETQYF. The CDR3 region has the DNA TGTGCCATCAGTTCCACTAGCGGGAGGATCGGAGAGACCCAGTACTTC.

This sequence joins TRBV7-8 and TRBJ2-7; tentatively, D is TRBD1 (6 bases). V shed 5 bases and J shed 0 bases, with 14 bases lying between them. CDR3 size: 15 residues. Germline V gene sequence: CDR1 SGHVS, CDR2 FQNEAQ. The CDR3 nucleotides are TGTGCCAGCAGCCTACAGACAGGTAGCTCCTACGAGCAGTACTTC. It codes for CASSLQTGSSYEQYF.

The genes are TRBV20-1 and TRBJ2-1; 14 nucleotides agree with TRBD2. J was trimmed by 9 bases and V by 3 bases; bases with no gene match: 7. The length of the CDR3 is 15 residues. Germline V CDR1 and CDR2: DFQATT, SNEGSKA (reference sequence). The CDR3 DNA reads as TGCAGTGCTAGGAGGGGGACTAGCGGGAGTGCTGAGCAGTTCTTC. Translated, it gives CSARRGTSGSAEQFF.

The CDR3: CASSDSRSSGRRGTQYF. Here the CDR3 DNA reads TGTGCCAGCAGTGACAGTAGATCTAGCGGGAGAAGAGGGACCCAGTACTTC. This chain connects TRBV2 to TRBJ2-5; 10 nucleotides match TRBD2. V shed 3 bases, J shed 7 bases, and the junction held 14 bases outside the gene matches. The CDR3 has 17 residues. CDR1 and CDR2 from the germline V gene are SNHLY and FYNNEI.

The chain uses TRBV28 and TRBJ2-2; unclear D gene. CDR3 length: 14 amino acids. CDR1 is MDHEN and CDR2 is SYDVKM in the germline V gene. Trimming took 5 bases from V and 0 from J, leaving 7 bases between them. The CDR3 protein is CASSPPTNTGELFF. The CDR3 DNA is TGTGCCAGCAGTCCGCCAACGAACACCGGGGAGCTGTTTTTT.

This CDR3 is CASSWTGQRNEQFF. The CDR3 coding sequence is TGCGCCAGCAGCTGGACAGGGCAACGGAATGAGCAGTTCTTC. The chain is built from TRBV5-1 and TRBJ2-1; 8 nucleotides match TRBD1. CDR1 and CDR2 from the germline V gene are SGHRS and YFSETQ. The CDR3 is made up of 14 amino acids. After removal of 3 bases from V and 7 bases from J, the junction contained 6 bases not matched to a gene.

This clonotype was observed a handful of times. The chain uses TRBV20-1 and TRBJ2-1; D perhaps matches TRBD2 (7 bases). Germline assignment: CDR1 DFQATT and CDR2 SNEGSKA (reference sequence). CDR3 size: 15 residues. Trimming cost V 2 bases and J 7 bases, with 18 bases left between them. The CDR3 nucleotides read TGCAGTGCTAGACCGGCTAGCGGAGGGGGTAATGAGCAGTTCTTC. As protein: CSARPASGGGNEQFF.

This clonotype appeared a single time. V gene TRBV12-3 or TRBV12-4 combines with J gene TRBJ2-1; TRBD2 aligns across 7 bases. Germline trimming cut 6 bases from V and 4 bases from J; bases unmatched to any gene: 6. The length of the CDR3 is 14 residues. The CDR3 spells CASRGGRLYNEQFF. Here the CDR3 DNA reads TGTGCCAGCAGGGGGGGGAGACTATACAATGAGCAGTTCTTC.

This clonotype showed up just a few times. The chain joins TRBV3-1 to TRBJ1-2, with 7 bases identical to TRBD1. The germline V gene has CDR1 LGHDT and CDR2 YNNKEL (reference sequence). CDR3 length equals 13 residues. With 4 bases clipped from V and 8 bases from J, the junction kept 7 bases outside the gene matches. The CDR3 nucleotides read TGTGCCAGCAGCCTGACAGGGAAGGACGGCTACACCTTC. It is translated as CASSLTGKDGYTF.

The chain links TRBV18 to TRBJ2-7; tentatively, D is TRBD1 or TRBD2 (5 bases each). Trimming stripped 2 bases from V and 7 bases from J, with 15 bases between. This CDR3 has 14 amino acids. The germline gives CDR1 KGHSH, CDR2 LQKENI. The CDR3 DNA reads as TGTGCCAGCTCACCAGGGACGATCCGCGGAGAGCAGTACTTC. Translating it yields CASSPGTIRGEQYF. The full variable domain, in which reference TRBV18 and TRBJ2-7 provide the parts outside the CDR3, is NAGVMQNPRHLVRRRGQEARLRCSPMKGHSHVYWYRQLPEEGLKFMVYLQKENIIDESGMPKERFSAEFPKEGPSILRIQQVVRGDSAAYFCASSPGTIRGEQYFGPGTRLTVT.

This clonotype was seen repeatedly, ten times or more. The chain couples TRBV11-2 to TRBJ2-5; TRBD1 aligns across 7 bases. CDR1 is SGHAT and CDR2 is FQNNGV in the germline V gene. V shed 4 bases, J shed 1 base, and the junction held 6 bases outside the gene matches. The CDR3 extends over 15 amino acids. CDR3 sequence: CASSSGTAFQETQYF. DNA for the CDR3: TGTGCCAGCAGCTCCGGGACAGCCTTCCAAGAGACCCAGTACTTC.

The sample holds many counts of this clonotype. The gene calls are TRBV5-5 and TRBJ1-3; D ambiguous. The V gene's germline CDR1 is SGHKS and CDR2 YYEKEE (reference sequence). The V gene lost 5 bases and the J gene lost 0 bases, with 15 bases spanning the gap. The CDR3 is 16 amino acids. This CDR3 is CASRGLPNLSGNTIYF. CDR3 sequence (DNA): TGTGCCAGCAGGGGGTTACCGAACCTCTCTGGAAACACCATATATTTT.

The chain employs TRBV7-9 and TRBJ2-5; D possibly corresponds to TRBD1 (6 bases). V lost 5 bases and J lost 2, with 15 bases in between. This CDR3 has 15 amino acids. Germline V lookup: CDR1 SEHNR, CDR2 FQNEAQ (reference sequence). CDR3 region: CASSTRGGGQETQYF. The CDR3 nucleotides read TGTGCCAGCAGCACGCGAGGGGGTGGTCAAGAGACCCAGTACTTC. The variable domain in full, completed from reference TRBV7-9 and TRBJ2-5, reads DTGVSQNPRHKITKRGQNVTFRCDPISEHNRLYWYRQTLGQGPEFLTYFQNEAQLEKSRLLSDRFSAERPKGSFSTLEIQRTEQGDSAMYLCASSTRGGGQETQYFGPGTRLLVL.

This clonotype was counted between two and nine times. The chain carries TRBV5-1 and TRBJ2-1, with 9 positions matching TRBD2. The junction had 8 bases not matched to a gene; V was cut back by 0 bases and J by 7 bases. The V gene's germline CDR1 is SGHRS and CDR2 YFSETQ. This CDR3 has 16 residues. The CDR3 coding sequence is TGCGCCAGCAGCTTGGGGGCTAGCGGGATGTGGAATGAGCAGTTCTTC. Translation gives CASSLGASGMWNEQFF.

This clonotype was found a few times. The chain recombines TRBV6-1 with TRBJ1-2; D ambiguous. CDR1 is MNHNS, CDR2 SASEGT, per germline. The CDR3 runs to 13 residues. Trimming removed 5 bases at V and 4 bases at J, with 11 bases between. CDR3 nucleotides: TGTGCCAGCAGTCGACGGGAGATCTATGGCTACACCTTC. Translation: CASSRREIYGYTF.